The clone carrying this TCR beta chain was found a few times. Its cognate antigen is unknown. The record originates from a study of beta chain features in type 1 diabetes. Study-wide findings and caveats: A possible short-template PCR bias applies equally to patients and controls.

The isolated RNA, all of it, was reverse transcribed, so expressed TCRB transcripts were what got sequenced. Sequenced by immunoSEQ multiplex PCR; TCRdb stores in-frame clones only, minus some. The table has approximately 300,000 clones, 11% seen once. V was clipped by 5 bases and J by 4 bases, with 9 bases between them. The CDR3 has 13 amino acids. CDR1 is LNHDA, CDR2 SQIVND, per germline (reference sequence). This TCR was sampled from a woman aged 25 to 39 in good health. The chain employs TRBV19 and TRBJ1-5; no firm D call. Material for sequencing was naive CD4+ T cells from blood. CDR3 region: CASSSQANQPQHF. The CDR3 DNA sequence: TGTGCCAGTAGTTCCCAAGCTAATCAGCCCCAGCATTTT.